This record concerns one T cell receptor beta chain sequence. Enrollees, about 18 to 89 years old, lived in roughly 24 US areas. Assignment of participants to cohorts was predicated upon participant-reported clinical history. No more than 2 weeks before study entry, exposed participants had met a case of COVID-19. This sample was taken from a study of blood T cell repertoires in COVID-19. As processed by the authors: Researchers report that nucleated cell counts were estimated from reference gene primer amplification. The data were produced by immunoSEQ multiplex PCR, yet TCRdb's version contains in-frame clones alone and is incomplete. Clone size and V and J calls were adopted from that table, with D and trimming inferred from the DNA. Among under 400,000 clones listed, roughly 90% were seen once. This CDR3 has 15 residues. Germline V gene data show CDR1 as GTSNPN and CDR2 as SVGIG (reference sequence). V trimming: 3 bases; J trimming: 4 bases; junction bases outside the gene matches: 6.

This TCR was sampled from a woman under 40 who had been exposed to COVID-19. The rearrangement uses TRBV30 and TRBJ2-5; 12 nucleotides align to TRBD2. Sequenced sample: PBMCs or T cells enriched from blood (not recorded which). Written as DNA, the CDR3 is TGTGCCTGGAGCGCCTTGGGACTAGCGGGAGAGACCCAGTACTTC. Amino acid sequence: CAWSALGLAGETQYF.